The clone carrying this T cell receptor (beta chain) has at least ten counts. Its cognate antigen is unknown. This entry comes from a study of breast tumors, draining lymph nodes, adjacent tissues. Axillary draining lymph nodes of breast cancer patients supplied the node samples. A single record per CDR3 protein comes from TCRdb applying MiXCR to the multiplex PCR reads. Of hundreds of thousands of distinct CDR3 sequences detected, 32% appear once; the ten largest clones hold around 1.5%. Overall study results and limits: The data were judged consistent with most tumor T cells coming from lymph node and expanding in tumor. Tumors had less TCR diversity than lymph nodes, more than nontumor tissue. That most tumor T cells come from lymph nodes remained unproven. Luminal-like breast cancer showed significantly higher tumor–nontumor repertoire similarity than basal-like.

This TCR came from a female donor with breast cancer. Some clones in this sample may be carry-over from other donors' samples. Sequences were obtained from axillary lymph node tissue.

CDR3 amino acids: CASSRLASYNEQFF. The CDR3 DNA is TGCGCCAGCAGCCGGCTGGCTTCCTACAATGAGCAGTTCTTC. This chain links TRBV5-1 with TRBJ2-1; no definite D call. CDR3 length: 14 amino acids. Germline assignment: CDR1 SGHRS and CDR2 YFSETQ. V was pared by 4 bases and J by 1 base, with 9 bases between. Using reference TRBV5-1 and TRBJ2-1 for the parts outside the CDR3, the full variable domain is KAGVTQTPRYLIKTRGQQVTLSCSPISGHRSVSWYQQTPGQGLQFLFEYFSETQRNKGNFPGRFSGRQFSNSRSEMNVSTLELGDSALYLCASSRLASYNEQFFGPGTRLTVL.